Here is one T cell receptor beta chain with its context. As yet, its antigen is unknown. The sample is drawn from a study of CD8 T cells in ankylosing spondylitis. The study's findings and limits: Disease-linked clones reportedly concentrated significantly in matched ankylosing spondylitis synovial fluid.

As the method for making TCR beta libraries, quantitative 5'-RACE with molecular barcodes was used. A single record per CDR3 protein comes from TCRdb applying MiXCR to the 5' RACE reads. The table includes hundreds of thousands of distinct CDR3 sequences, roughly 20% detected once. The specimen sequenced was blood, either unsorted or a sorted T cell fraction (not recorded which). This TCR was recovered from a female donor with ankylosing spondylitis or in good health (not recorded which).

As DNA, the CDR3 is TGCGCCAGCAGTGCGACGGCGAACACCGGGGAGCTGTTTTTT. Residues: CASSATANTGELFF. The chain links TRBV10-2 to TRBJ2-2, with D unclear. V was pared by 4 bases and J by 0 bases, with 6 bases between. There are 14 residues in the CDR3. Germline-derived CDR1 and CDR2 are WSHSY and SAAADI.